This T cell receptor beta chain was found in a study of T cell responses to AZD1222 COVID-19 vaccine. Study details: Timing groups of about 4 and about 12 weeks for second doses were pooled.

Trimming removed 0 bases from V and 4 bases from J, with 13 bases in between. There are 15 residues in the CDR3. Per germline, CDR1 LGHNA and CDR2 YSLEER. Produced via immunoSEQ multiplex PCR; TCRdb's table is partial and in-frame only. The sample records fewer than 150,000 clones, roughly 91% being singletons. Comments on this clone: The antigen is unknown.

Overall study results and limits: Spike was spanned by vaccine-associated CD4 TCRs, which were dominant at 160-218 and 743-854. Donors were mostly white British, more females; clonal diversity possibly underestimated. Seropositive AZD1222 recipients at baseline numbered only five or six.

The source was peripheral blood, collected on day 0 of AZD1222 vaccination. The chain is built from TRBV4-3 and TRBJ2-7, with D possibly matching TRBD2 (5 bases). The clonotype originates from an adult in good health. The CDR3 DNA follows: TGCGCCAGCAGCCAAGAACCTGGGTCGGGATACGAGCAGTACTTC. It yields the protein CASSQEPGSGYEQYF.